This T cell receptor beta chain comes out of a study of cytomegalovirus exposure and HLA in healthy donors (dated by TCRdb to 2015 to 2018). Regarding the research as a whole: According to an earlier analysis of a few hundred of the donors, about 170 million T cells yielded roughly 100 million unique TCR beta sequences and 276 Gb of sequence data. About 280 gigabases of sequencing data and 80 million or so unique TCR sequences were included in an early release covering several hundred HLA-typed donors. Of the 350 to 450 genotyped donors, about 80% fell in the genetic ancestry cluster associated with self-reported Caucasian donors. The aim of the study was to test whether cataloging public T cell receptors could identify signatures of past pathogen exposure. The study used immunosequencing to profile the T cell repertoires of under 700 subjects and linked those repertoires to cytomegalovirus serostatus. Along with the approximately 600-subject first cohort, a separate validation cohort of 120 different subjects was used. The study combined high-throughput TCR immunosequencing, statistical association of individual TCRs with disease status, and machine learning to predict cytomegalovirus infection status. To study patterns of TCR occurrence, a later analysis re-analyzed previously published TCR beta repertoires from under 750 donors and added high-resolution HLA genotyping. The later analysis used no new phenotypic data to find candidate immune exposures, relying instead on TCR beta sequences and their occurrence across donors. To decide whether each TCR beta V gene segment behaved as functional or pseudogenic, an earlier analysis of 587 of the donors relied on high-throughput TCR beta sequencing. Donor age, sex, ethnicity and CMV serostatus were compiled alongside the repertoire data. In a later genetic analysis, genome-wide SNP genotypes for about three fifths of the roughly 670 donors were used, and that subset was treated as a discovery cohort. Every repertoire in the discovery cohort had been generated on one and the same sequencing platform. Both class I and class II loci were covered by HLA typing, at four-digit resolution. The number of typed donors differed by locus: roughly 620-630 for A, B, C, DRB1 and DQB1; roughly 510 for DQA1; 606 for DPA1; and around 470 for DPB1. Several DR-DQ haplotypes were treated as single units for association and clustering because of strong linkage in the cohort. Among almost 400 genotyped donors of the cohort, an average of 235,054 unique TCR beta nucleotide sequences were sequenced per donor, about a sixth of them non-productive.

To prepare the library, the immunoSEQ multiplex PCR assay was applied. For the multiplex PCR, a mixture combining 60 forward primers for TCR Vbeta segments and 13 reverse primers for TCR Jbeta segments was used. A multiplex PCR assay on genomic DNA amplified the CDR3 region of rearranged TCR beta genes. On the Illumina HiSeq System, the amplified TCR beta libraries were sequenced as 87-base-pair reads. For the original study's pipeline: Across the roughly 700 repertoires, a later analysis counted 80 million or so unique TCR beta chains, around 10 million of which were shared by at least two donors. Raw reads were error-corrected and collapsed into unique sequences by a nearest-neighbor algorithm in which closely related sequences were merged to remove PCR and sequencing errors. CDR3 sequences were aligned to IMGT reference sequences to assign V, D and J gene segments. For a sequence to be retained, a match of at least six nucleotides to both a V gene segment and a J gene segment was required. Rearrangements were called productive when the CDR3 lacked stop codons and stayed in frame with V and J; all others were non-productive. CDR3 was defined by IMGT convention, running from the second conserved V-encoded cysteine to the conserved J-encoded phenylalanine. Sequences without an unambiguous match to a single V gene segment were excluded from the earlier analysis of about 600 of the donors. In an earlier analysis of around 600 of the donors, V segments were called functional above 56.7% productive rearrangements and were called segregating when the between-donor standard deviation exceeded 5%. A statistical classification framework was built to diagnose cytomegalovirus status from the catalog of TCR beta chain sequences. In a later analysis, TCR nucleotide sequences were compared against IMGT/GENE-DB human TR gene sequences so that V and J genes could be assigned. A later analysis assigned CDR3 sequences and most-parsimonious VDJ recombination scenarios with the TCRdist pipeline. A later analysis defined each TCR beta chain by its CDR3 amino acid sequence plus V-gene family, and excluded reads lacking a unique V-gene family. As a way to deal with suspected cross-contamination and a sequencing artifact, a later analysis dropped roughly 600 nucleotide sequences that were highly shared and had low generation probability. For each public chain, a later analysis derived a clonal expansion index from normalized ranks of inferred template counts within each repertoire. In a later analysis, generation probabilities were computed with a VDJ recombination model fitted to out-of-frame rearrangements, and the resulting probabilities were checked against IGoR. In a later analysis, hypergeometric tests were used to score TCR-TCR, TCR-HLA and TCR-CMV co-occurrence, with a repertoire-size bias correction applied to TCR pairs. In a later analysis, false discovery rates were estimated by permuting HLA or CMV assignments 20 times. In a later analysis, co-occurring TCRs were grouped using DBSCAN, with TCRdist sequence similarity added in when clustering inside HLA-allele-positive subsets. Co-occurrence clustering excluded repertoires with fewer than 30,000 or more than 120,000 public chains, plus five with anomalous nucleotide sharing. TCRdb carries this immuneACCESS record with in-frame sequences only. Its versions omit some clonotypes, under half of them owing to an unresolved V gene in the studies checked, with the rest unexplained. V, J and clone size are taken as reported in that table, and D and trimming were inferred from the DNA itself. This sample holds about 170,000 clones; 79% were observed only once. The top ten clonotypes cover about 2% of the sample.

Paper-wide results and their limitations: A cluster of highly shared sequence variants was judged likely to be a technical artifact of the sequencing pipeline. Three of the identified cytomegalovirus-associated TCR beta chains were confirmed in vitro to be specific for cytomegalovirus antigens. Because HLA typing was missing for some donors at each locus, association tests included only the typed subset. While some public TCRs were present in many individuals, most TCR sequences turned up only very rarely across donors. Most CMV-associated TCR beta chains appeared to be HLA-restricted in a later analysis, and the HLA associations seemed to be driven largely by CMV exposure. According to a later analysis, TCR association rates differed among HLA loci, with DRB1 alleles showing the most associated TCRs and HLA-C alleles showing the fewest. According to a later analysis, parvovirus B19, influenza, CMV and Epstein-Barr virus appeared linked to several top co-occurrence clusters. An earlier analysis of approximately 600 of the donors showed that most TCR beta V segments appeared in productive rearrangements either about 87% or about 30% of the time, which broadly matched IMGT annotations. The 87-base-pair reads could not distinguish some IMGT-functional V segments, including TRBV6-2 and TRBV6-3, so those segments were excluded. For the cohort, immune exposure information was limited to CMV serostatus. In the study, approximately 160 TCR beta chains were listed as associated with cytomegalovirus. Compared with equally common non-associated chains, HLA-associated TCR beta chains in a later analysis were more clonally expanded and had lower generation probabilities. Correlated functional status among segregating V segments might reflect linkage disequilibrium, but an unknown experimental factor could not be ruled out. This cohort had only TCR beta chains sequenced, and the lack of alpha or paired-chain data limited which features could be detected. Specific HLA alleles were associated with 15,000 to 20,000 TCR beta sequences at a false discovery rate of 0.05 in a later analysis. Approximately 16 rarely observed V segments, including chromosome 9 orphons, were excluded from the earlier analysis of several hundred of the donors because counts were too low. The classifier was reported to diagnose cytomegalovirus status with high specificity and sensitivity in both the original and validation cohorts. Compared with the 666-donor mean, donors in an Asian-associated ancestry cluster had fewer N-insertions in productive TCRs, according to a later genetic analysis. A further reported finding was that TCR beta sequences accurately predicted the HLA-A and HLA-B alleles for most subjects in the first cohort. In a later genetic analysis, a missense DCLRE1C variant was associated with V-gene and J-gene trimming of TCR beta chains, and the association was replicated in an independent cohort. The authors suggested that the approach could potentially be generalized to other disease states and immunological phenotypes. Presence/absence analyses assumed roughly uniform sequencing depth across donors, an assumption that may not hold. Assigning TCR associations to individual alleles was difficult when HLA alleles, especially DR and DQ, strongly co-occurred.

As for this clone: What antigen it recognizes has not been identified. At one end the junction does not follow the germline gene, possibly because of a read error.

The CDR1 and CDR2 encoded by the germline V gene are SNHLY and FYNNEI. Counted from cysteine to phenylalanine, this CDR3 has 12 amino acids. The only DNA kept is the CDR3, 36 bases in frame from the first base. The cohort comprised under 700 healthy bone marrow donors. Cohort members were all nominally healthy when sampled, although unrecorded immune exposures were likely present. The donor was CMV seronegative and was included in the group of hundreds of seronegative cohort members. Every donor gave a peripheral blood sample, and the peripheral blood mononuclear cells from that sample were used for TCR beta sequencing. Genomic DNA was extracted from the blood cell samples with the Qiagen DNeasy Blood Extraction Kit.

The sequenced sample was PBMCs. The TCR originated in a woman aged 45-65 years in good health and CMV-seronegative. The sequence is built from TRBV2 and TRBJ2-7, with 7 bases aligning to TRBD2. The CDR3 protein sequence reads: CVSSMGGTEQYF. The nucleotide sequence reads TGTGTCAGCAGCATGGGGGGGACCGAGCAGTACTTC.